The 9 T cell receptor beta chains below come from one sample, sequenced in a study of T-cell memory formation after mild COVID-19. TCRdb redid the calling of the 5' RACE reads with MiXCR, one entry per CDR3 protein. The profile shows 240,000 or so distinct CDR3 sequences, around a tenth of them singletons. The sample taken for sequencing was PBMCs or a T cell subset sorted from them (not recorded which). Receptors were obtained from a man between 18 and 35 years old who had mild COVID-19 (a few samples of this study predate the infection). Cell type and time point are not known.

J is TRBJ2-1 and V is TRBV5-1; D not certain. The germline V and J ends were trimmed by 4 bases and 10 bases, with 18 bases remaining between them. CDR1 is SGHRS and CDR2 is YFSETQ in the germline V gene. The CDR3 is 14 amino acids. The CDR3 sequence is CASSLSEPVGEQFF. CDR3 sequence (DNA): TGCGCCAGCAGCCTTAGTGAACCTGTCGGGGAGCAGTTCTTC.

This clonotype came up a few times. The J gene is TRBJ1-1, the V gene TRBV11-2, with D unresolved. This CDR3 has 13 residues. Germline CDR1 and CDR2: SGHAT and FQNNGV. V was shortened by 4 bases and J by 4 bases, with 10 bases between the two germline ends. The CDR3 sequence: CASSSTLSTEAFF. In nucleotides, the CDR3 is TGTGCCAGCAGCTCCACGCTCTCCACTGAAGCTTTCTTT.

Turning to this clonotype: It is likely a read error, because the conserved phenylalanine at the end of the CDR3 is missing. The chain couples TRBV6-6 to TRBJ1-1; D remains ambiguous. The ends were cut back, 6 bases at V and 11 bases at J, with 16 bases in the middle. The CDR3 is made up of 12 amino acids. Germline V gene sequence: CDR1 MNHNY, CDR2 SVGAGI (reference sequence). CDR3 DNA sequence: TGTGCCAGCAGGGGCGCGACCCCCTGGGCTTTCATT. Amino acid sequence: CASRGATPWAFI.

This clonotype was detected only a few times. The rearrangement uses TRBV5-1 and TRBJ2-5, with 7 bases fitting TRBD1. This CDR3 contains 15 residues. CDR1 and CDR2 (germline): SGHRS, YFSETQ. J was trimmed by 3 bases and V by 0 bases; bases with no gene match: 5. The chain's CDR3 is CASSLARQGKETQYF. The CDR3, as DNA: TGCGCCAGCAGCTTGGCTAGACAGGGCAAAGAGACCCAGTACTTC.

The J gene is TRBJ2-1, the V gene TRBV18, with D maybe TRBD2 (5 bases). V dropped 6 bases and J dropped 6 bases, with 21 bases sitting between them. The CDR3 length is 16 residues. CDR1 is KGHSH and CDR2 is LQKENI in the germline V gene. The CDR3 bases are TGTGCCAGCTCCGCTCGAGCGGAAGAAGGCCTCAATGAGCAGTTCTTC. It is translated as CASSARAEEGLNEQFF.

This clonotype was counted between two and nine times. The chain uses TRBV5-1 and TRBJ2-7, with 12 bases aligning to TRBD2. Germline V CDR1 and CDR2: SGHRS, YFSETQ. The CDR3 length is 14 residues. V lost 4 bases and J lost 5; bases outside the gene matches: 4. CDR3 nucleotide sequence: TGCGCCAGCAGCACGCTAGCGGGGGGGAACGAGCAGTACTTC. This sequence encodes CASSTLAGGNEQYF.

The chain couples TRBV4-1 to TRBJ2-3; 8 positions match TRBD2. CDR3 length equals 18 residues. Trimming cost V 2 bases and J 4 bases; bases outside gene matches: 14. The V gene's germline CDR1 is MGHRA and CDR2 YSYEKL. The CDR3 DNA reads TGCGCCAGCAGCCAACGGGGACTAGTCCAATTCATCGCAGATACGCAGTATTTT. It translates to CASSQRGLVQFIADTQYF.

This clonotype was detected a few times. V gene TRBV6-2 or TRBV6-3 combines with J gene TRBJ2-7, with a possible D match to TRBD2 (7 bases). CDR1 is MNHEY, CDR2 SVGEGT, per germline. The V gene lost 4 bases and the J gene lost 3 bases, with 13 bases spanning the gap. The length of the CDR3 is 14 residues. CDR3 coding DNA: TGTGCCAGCAGTTTGGGGGGGGCCTTCTACGAGCAGTACTTC. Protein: CASSLGGAFYEQYF.

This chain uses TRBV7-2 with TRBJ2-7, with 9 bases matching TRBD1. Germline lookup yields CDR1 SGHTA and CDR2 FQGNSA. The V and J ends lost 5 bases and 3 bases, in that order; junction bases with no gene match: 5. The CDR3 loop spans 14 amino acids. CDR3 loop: CASSRDRAGYEQYF. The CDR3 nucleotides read TGTGCCAGCAGCCGGGACAGGGCAGGCTACGAGCAGTACTTC.